This T cell receptor beta chain originates from a study of cytomegalovirus exposure and HLA in healthy donors. The method was immunoSEQ multiplex PCR; TCRdb's version includes in-frame clones alone and lacks a portion of them. The profile shows approximately 300,000 clones, 86% of them singletons. CDR1 and CDR2 from the germline V gene are LGHNA and YSLEER. V lost 0 bases, J lost 4 bases, and 7 bases lay in between. The CDR3 totals 13 residues. Specimen: PBMCs. The clonotype comes from a woman younger than 35 in good health and CMV-seronegative. The V call is TRBV4-3, the J call TRBJ2-7; D ambiguous. The CDR3 here is CASSQDTVYEQYF. CDR3 DNA sequence: TGCGCCAGCAGCCAAGACACGGTTTACGAGCAGTACTTC.